This TCR beta chain was sequenced for a study of OX40 agonist ivuxolimab in advanced cancers. On the study more broadly: Dose-escalation patients were diagnosed with hepatocellular carcinoma, melanoma, renal cell cancer or head and neck cancer.

Trimming left V 4 bases short and J 5 bases short, with 17 bases between. This CDR3 has 15 residues. Germline CDR1 reads SGHAT; CDR2 reads FQNNGV. Sequenced by immunoSEQ multiplex PCR; TCRdb stores in-frame clones only, minus some. Of around 46,000 clones in the sample, about 80% were seen once. The source of this sequence is an adult with an advanced solid tumor such as melanoma, head and neck, liver or kidney cancer. This specimen was CD4+ or CD8+ T cells sorted from blood, taken in a trial of the OX40 agonist ivuxolimab. This chain uses TRBV11-2 with TRBJ2-5, with D perhaps matching TRBD1 (8 bases). Written as DNA, the CDR3 is TGTGCCAGCAGCTCCCACAGGGGGGGCAAGGAGACCCAGTACTTC. This codes for CASSSHRGGKETQYF.